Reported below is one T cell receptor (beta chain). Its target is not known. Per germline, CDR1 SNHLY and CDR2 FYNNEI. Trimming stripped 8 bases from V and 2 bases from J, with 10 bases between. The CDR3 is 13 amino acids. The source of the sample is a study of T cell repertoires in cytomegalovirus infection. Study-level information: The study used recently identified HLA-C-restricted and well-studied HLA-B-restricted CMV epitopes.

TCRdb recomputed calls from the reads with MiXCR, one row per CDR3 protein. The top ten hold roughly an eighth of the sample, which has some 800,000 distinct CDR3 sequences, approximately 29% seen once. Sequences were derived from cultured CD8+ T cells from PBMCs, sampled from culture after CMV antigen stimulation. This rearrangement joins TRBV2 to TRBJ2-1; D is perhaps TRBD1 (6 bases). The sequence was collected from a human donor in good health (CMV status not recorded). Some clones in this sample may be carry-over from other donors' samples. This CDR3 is CASGDMAYNEQFF. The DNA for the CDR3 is TGTGCCAGCGGGGACATGGCCTACAATGAGCAGTTCTTC.